This TCR beta chain was profiled in a study of T cell responses to AZD1222 COVID-19 vaccine. TCRdb's copy holds only in-frame clones and misses some; the assay was immunoSEQ multiplex PCR. The sample contains 130,000 to 150,000 clones, 88% of which appear only once. Germline V CDR1 and CDR2: ENHRY, SYGVKD. The J segment lost 6 bases and the V segment lost 8 bases, leaving 1 base of the junction unmatched. The CDR3 extends over 11 amino acids. The sample here was peripheral blood, taken 28 days after the second dose of the MenACWY control vaccine. The gene calls are TRBV10-3 and TRBJ2-1; 7 nucleotides agree with TRBD2. This clonotype was obtained from an adult who received the MenACWY meningococcal vaccine as a control. The CDR3 sequence: CAIGGGNEQFF. The CDR3 region has the DNA TGTGCCATCGGGGGGGGCAATGAGCAGTTCTTC.